The sequence of this TCR beta chain was determined in a study of T cell repertoires in cytomegalovirus infection. Study as a whole: Public TCR beta signatures provided an indication of both CMV infection and a matching HLA type. Study-wide results and limits: Accumulated public TCR beta family frequency recognized individuals carrying CMV together with the relevant HLA. CMV-specific TCR beta clonotypes restricted by HLA-C were the ones dominating the ex vivo response.

MiXCR, applied by TCRdb to the reads, yields one record per CDR3 protein. Of about 260,000 distinct CDR3 sequences in the sample, roughly 15% are singletons; the top ten hold 8.8%. This clonotype was recorded at least ten times. Its antigen is currently unknown. The CDR3 contains 15 residues. The germline V gene encodes CDR1 SGHAT and CDR2 FQDESV (reference sequence). The V segment lost 7 bases and the J segment 9 bases; nucleotides outside the gene matches: 12. The J gene is TRBJ2-1, the V gene TRBV11-1, with 10 bases fitting TRBD2. The receptor's source is a human donor in good health (CMV status not recorded). Some clones in this sample may be carry-over from other donors' samples. Sequencing input: PBMCs. Here the CDR3 DNA reads TGTGCCAGCAACGGGGGGCTAGCGGGAGAGGTTGAGCAGTTCTTC. Its protein is CASNGGLAGEVEQFF.